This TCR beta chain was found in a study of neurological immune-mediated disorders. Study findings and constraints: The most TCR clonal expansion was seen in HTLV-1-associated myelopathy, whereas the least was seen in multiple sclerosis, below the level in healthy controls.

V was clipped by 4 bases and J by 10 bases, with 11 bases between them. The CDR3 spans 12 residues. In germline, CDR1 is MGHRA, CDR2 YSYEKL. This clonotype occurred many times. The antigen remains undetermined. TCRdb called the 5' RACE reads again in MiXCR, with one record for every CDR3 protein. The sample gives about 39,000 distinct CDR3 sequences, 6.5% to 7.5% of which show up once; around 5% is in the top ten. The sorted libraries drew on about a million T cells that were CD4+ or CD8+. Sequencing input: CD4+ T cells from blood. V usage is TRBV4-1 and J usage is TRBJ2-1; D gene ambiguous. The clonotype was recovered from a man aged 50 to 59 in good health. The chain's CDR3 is CASSRDLREQFF. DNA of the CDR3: TGCGCCAGCAGCCGGGATTTACGGGAGCAGTTCTTC.